This T cell receptor beta chain appears in the sequencing data of a study of T-cell reconstitution after alpha-beta-depleted transplantation in children (dated by TCRdb to the mid-2010s). For context, the study as a whole: T-cell immune reconstitution after TCRalphabeta/CD19-depleted allogeneic hematopoietic cell transplantation in children was quantitatively tracked in the study by means of TCR repertoire profiling. What the study reported, not specific to this receptor: The apparently early alphabetaT-cell count recovery about two months after transplant was reportedly dependent on only several hundred rapidly expanded clones derived from non-depleted graft cells. Hyperexpanded clone frequencies declined over subsequent months; after one year, T-cell counts and TCRbeta diversity were mostly attributed to newly produced T cells. The high TCRbeta diversity at day 60 in some patients was ascribed to recipient T cells and intrathymic progenitors that had survived conditioning.

The treatment or condition label here, explained by the study, means: allogeneic hematopoietic cell transplantation with graft depleted of TCRalphabeta T cells and CD19 B cells. Transplant recipients were children who received TCRalphabeta/CD19-depleted allogeneic hematopoietic cell grafts. The library was generated by PCR. Sequenced on an Illumina HiSeq 2500. Molecular barcoding was employed in the preparation of TCR libraries, with unique molecular identifiers being used to normalize TCRbeta repertoire quantification. TCRdb passed the public sequencing reads through fastp at Q25 and MiXCR, retaining productive beta sequences. Each entry merges the rows of one CDR3 protein and shows their most common DNA and genes. Counted in this sample were a few hundred thousand distinct CDR3 sequences; about 40% of them appeared once. In total, the top ten clones hold 27% of the sample. A remark on this clonotype: Its antigen is unknown. No much larger clone exists at a distance of one base, and base qualities are not known.

The CDR3, cysteine through phenylalanine, is 17 amino acids long. The entry retains the CDR3 DNA only, 51 bases that are in frame from base 1. Germline trimming amounts to 5 bases on V and 0 bases on J, with 12 as the count of junction bases outside the gene matches. Via the germline V gene, CDR1 is MNHGY and CDR2 SVAAGI. The sequence was collected from a girl aged 2-10 years with aplastic anemia, due to receive a stem cell transplant. The chain is encoded by TRBV6-9 joined to TRBJ1-1, with 7 central nucleotides matching TRBD1. The sequenced sample was PBMCs, obtained before TCRalphabeta/CD19-depleted stem cell transplant. The DNA is TGTGCCAGCAGTAACCCCGACAGGGCCCTTCTGAACACTGAAGCTTTCTTT. The translation is CASSNPDRALLNTEAFF.